One and the same sample provided the 6 T cell receptor beta chains below, sequenced in a study of T cell responses to AZD1222 COVID-19 vaccine (dated by TCRdb to about 2021). What this sample's time point label stands for: baseline before first vaccination. Libraries were constructed by the immunoSEQ multiplex PCR assay. The immuneACCESS repertoire file appears here via TCRdb, limited to in-frame rearrangements. These files lack a portion of the clones; in checked studies, under half of the deficit traces to unresolved V genes, and the cause of the others is not known. In this sample the table shows more than 110,000 clones, 70% to 90% of which occur a single time. The ten largest account for over 3.5% of the sample. The sequencing used peripheral blood, collected on day 0 of AZD1222 vaccination. The source is an adult in good health.

The V gene is TRBV18, the J gene TRBJ1-2; D is undetermined. V dropped 4 bases and J dropped 6 bases, with 15 bases sitting between them. This CDR3 spans 14 amino acids. Germline V gene data show CDR1 as KGHSH and CDR2 as LQKENI. The CDR3 is CASSQMTRTNGYTF. The DNA for the CDR3 is TGTGCCAGCTCACAAATGACGCGTACAAATGGCTACACCTTC.

V gene TRBV25-1 combines with J gene TRBJ1-3; D gene unclear. Trimming took off 5 bases at V and 4 bases at J, with 9 bases between the two ends. The CDR3 has 13 amino acids. The germline V gene has CDR1 MGHDK and CDR2 SYGVNS. Here the CDR3 DNA reads TGTGCCAGCAGTCTCCCTTCGGGAAACACCATATATTTT. The encoded protein is CASSLPSGNTIYF.

J is TRBJ2-7 and V is TRBV10-3, with 10 bases identical to TRBD2. Germline lookup yields CDR1 ENHRY and CDR2 SYGVKD. J lost 6 bases, V lost 6 bases, and 8 bases had no gene match. There are 14 residues in the CDR3. The CDR3 region is CAIRSAGGPGEQYF. Here the CDR3 DNA reads TGTGCCATCAGATCAGCGGGAGGGCCTGGCGAGCAGTACTTC.

The gene calls are TRBV11-2 and TRBJ2-6; D is possibly TRBD1 (6 bases). Germline V gene lookup returns CDR1 SGHAT and CDR2 FQNNGV. This CDR3 has 19 amino acids. V lost 4 bases to trimming and J lost 11 bases, with 30 bases between them. CDR3 sequence reads: CASSSPWGLESSIGDVLTF. CDR3 sequence (DNA): TGTGCCAGCAGCTCCCCGTGGGGGCTTGAGAGTAGTATCGGGGACGTCCTGACTTTC.

The J gene is TRBJ2-7, the V gene TRBV6-1, with 12 bases aligning to TRBD2. V gave up 1 base and J gave up 3 bases; unmatched junction bases: 1. CDR1 is MNHNS and CDR2 is SASEGT in the germline V gene. The CDR3 contains 15 residues. CDR3 residues: CASSEVTSGSYEQYF. CDR3 DNA sequence: TGTGCCAGCAGTGAAGTGACTAGCGGGAGCTACGAGCAGTACTTC.

Worth noting for this clone: Other DNA sequences in the sample encode the same CDR3. The gene calls are TRBV5-1 and TRBJ1-2; D gene unclear. V was trimmed by 0 bases and J by 5 bases, leaving 8 bases between them. The CDR3 is 13 residues long. From germline, CDR1 is SGHRS and CDR2 YFSETQ. Here the CDR3 reads CASSLGADYGYTF. CDR3 nucleotide sequence: TGCGCCAGCAGCTTGGGCGCGGATTATGGCTACACCTTC.